The 27 T cell receptor beta chains presented below share a single source sample, sequenced in a study of cytomegalovirus exposure and HLA in healthy donors (dated by TCRdb to the late 2010s). The library was prepared using the immunoSEQ multiplex PCR assay. A mixture of 60 forward primers for TCR Vbeta segments and 13 reverse primers for TCR Jbeta segments was used in the multiplex PCR. Imported from immuneACCESS, the table was reduced by TCRdb to in-frame sequences with V and J called. These copies leave out some clones; in studies compared against another copy, an unresolved V gene accounts for under half, and the cause of the remainder is not known. The sample's table lists a count of about 120,000 clones. Of the sample, around 4% falls within the top ten clones. Sequenced input: PBMCs. The origin of the receptors is a man younger than 35 in good health and CMV-seronegative.

V usage is TRBV5-1 and J usage is TRBJ2-7; the match to TRBD1 covers 7 bases. V lost 3 bases to trimming and J lost 3 bases; unmatched junction nucleotides: 6. This CDR3 spans 14 amino acids. CDR1 and CDR2 from the germline V gene are SGHRS and YFSETQ. The CDR3 sequence is CASSSRQGNYEQYF. CDR3 sequence (DNA): TGCGCCAGCAGCTCTCGACAGGGAAACTACGAGCAGTACTTC.

The chain couples TRBV9 to TRBJ2-7, with TRBD1 matching over 8 bases. This CDR3 region has 17 residues. With V trimmed by 3 bases and J by 1 base, 12 bases remained unmatched. The germline V gene encodes CDR1 SGDLS and CDR2 YYNGEE. CDR3 amino acids: CASSASTRDRRSYEQYF. CDR3 nucleotides: TGTGCCAGCAGCGCCTCCACGCGGGACAGGCGTTCCTACGAGCAGTACTTC.

The chain links TRBV19 to TRBJ1-1, with D unclear. V lost 2 bases, J lost 4 bases, and 8 bases lay in between. The CDR3 spans 13 residues. The germline V gene encodes CDR1 LNHDA and CDR2 SQIVND (reference sequence). CDR3 in DNA: TGTGCCAGTAGTATAAGGCCGGGCACTGAAGCTTTCTTT. Its translation is CASSIRPGTEAFF.

The chain employs TRBV5-1 and TRBJ2-3; possible D gene TRBD1, 5 bases. This CDR3 has 13 residues. Looked up from germline, CDR1 is SGHRS and CDR2 is YFSETQ. V dropped 4 bases and J dropped 7 bases, with 13 bases sitting between them. The CDR3 protein is CASSVNQGNTQYF. CDR3 nucleotide sequence: TGCGCCAGCAGCGTGAACCAGGGTAATACGCAGTATTTT.

The CDR3 coding sequence is TGTGCCACCAGCAGAGATGCCCAGACAGGGGATGTTGGCTACACCTTC. Amino acid sequence: CATSRDAQTGDVGYTF. V usage is TRBV15 and J usage is TRBJ1-2; 8 nucleotides align to TRBD1. In germline, CDR1 is LNHNV, CDR2 YYDKDF (reference sequence). The V gene end was trimmed by 0 bases and the J gene end by 7 bases; junction bases not matched to a gene: 10. The CDR3 spans 16 residues. Looking up the rest from reference TRBV15 and TRBJ1-2 gives the full variable domain: DAMVIQNPRYQVTQFGKPVTLSCSQTLNHNVMYWYQQKSSQAPKLLFHYYDKDFNNEADTPDNFQSRRPNTSFCFLDIRSPGLGDTAMYLCATSRDAQTGDVGYTFGSGTRLTVV.

The V and J genes are TRBV20-1 and TRBJ2-5; D ambiguous. Matching the DNA end better, TRBJ2-7 makes the J call doubtful. Germline assignment: CDR1 DFQATT and CDR2 SNEGSKA (reference sequence). This CDR3 region has 10 residues. The CDR3 DNA sequence: TGCAGTGCTAGAATGGTCGAGCAGTACTTC. It is translated as CSARMVEQYF.

This rearrangement joins TRBV2 to TRBJ1-5, with TRBD1 identical over 8 bases. This CDR3 has 13 amino acids. The germline CDR1 and CDR2 sequences are SNHLY and FYNNEI. Trimming took 6 bases from V and 4 from J; bases not matched to a gene: 2. CDR3 in DNA: TGTGCCAGCAGGAGGACAGGGAATCAGCCCCAGCATTTT. It translates to CASRRTGNQPQHF.

CDR3 in amino acids: CASSPSNSRSGNTIYF. The CDR3 region has the DNA TGTGCCAGCAGCCCCTCCAACTCCCGCTCTGGAAACACCATATATTTT. The chain joins TRBV9 to TRBJ1-3; D remains unclear. V lost 4 bases, J lost 0 bases, and 14 bases lay in between. Germline V CDR1 and CDR2: SGDLS, YYNGEE. This CDR3 has 16 amino acids.

The chain couples TRBV2 to TRBJ2-5; 9 nucleotides match TRBD2. CDR3 length: 15 amino acids. Germline V gene lookup returns CDR1 SNHLY and CDR2 FYNNEI. Trimming cost V 1 base and J 5 bases; bases outside gene matches: 5. CDR3 sequence reads: CASSEDGGRGETQYF. CDR3 nucleotide sequence: TGTGCCAGCAGTGAAGACGGCGGGAGGGGCGAGACCCAGTACTTC.

The chain has TRBV7-9 and TRBJ2-1, with 10 bases fitting TRBD1. Germline trimming cut 5 bases from V and 4 bases from J; bases unmatched to any gene: 5. Germline CDR1 SEHNR, CDR2 FQNEAQ (reference sequence). The CDR3 consists of 15 residues. CDR3 sequence (DNA): TGTGCCAGCAGCGACAGGGGGCGAGGGTACAATGAGCAGTTCTTC. It codes for CASSDRGRGYNEQFF.

The rearrangement joins TRBV5-1 to TRBJ1-1; no reliable D call. CDR1 is SGHRS and CDR2 is YFSETQ in the germline V gene. Trimming removed 3 bases at V and 1 base at J, with 16 bases between. The CDR3 covers 16 residues. In nucleotides, the CDR3 is TGCGCCAGCAGCTCGAACCAAAGAGGGCGGAACACTGAAGCTTTCTTT. Its translation is CASSSNQRGRNTEAFF.

The chain recombines TRBV10-2 with TRBJ1-5, with 7 positions matching TRBD1. V lost 4 bases, J lost 4 bases, and 4 bases stayed unmatched. Germline V CDR1 and CDR2: WSHSY, SAAADI. The CDR3 runs to 14 residues. CDR3 loop: CASSAWGQNQPQHF. As DNA, the CDR3 is TGCGCCAGCAGTGCTTGGGGACAGAATCAGCCCCAGCATTTT.

This rearrangement joins TRBV19 to TRBJ2-3, with D possibly being TRBD1 (8 bases). The CDR3 covers 16 residues. The germline V and J ends were trimmed by 4 bases and 7 bases, with 21 bases remaining between them. Germline CDR1 and CDR2: LNHDA and SQIVND (reference sequence). Here the CDR3 reads CASSSRGGTGKNTQYF. CDR3 DNA sequence: TGTGCCAGTAGTAGTCGGGGAGGGACAGGTAAAAATACGCAGTATTTT.

This sequence joins TRBV5-4 and TRBJ1-2; D perhaps matches TRBD1 (5 bases). The CDR3 sequence is 16 residues long. Germline CDR1 and CDR2: SGHNT and YYREEE (reference sequence). The V end lost 6 bases, the J end lost 4 bases, and 22 bases lay between the germline ends. In DNA, the CDR3 is TGTGCCAGCAACCAAGAGGTGGTTTCGGGGGGCTATGGCTACACCTTC. Its protein is CASNQEVVSGGYGYTF.

J is TRBJ1-2 and V is TRBV7-9; 7 nucleotides line up with TRBD1. Germline values: CDR1 SEHNR, CDR2 FQNEAQ (reference sequence). The CDR3 contains 13 residues. The V and J ends lost 5 bases and 6 bases, in that order; junction bases with no gene match: 6. CDR3 sequence: CASSIRQGNGYTF. The CDR3 DNA sequence: TGTGCCAGCAGCATAAGACAGGGAAATGGCTACACCTTC.

The chain carries TRBV2 and TRBJ1-2; D ambiguous. This CDR3 has 14 residues. From germline, CDR1 is SNHLY and CDR2 FYNNEI. V lost 4 bases to trimming and J lost 2 bases, with 11 bases between them. The CDR3 protein is CASSARVINYGYTF. DNA of the CDR3: TGTGCCAGCAGTGCCCGAGTGATAAACTATGGCTACACCTTC. The full variable domain, its missing parts supplied by reference TRBV2 and TRBJ1-2, is EPEVTQTPSHQVTQMGQEVILRCVPISNHLYFYWYRQILGQKVEFLVSFYNNEISEKSEIFDDQFSVERPDGSNFTLKIRSTKLEDSAMYFCASSARVINYGYTFGSGTRLTVV.

V usage is TRBV19 and J usage is TRBJ2-5, with 7 positions matching TRBD1. CDR3 size: 13 residues. V gave up 4 bases and J gave up 10 bases; unmatched junction bases: 9. From germline, CDR1 is LNHDA and CDR2 SQIVND (reference sequence). CDR3 nucleotides: TGTGCCAGTAGTACCCCGACAGGGTTGAACCAGTACTTC. It yields the protein CASSTPTGLNQYF.

This chain joins TRBV5-1 and TRBJ2-2; D unresolved. The germline CDR1 and CDR2 sequences are SGHRS and YFSETQ. V was shortened by 6 bases and J by 0 bases, with 9 bases between the two germline ends. The CDR3 is made up of 14 amino acids. The DNA for the CDR3 is TGCGCCAGCAAAAGAGCAACGAACACCGGGGAGCTGTTTTTT. As protein: CASKRATNTGELFF.

The genes are TRBV27 and TRBJ1-1; D is possibly TRBD1 (6 bases). CDR3 size: 13 residues. V lost 7 bases to trimming and J lost 4 bases, with 13 bases between them. Germline V CDR1 and CDR2: MNHEY, SMNVEV (reference sequence). CDR3 nucleotide sequence: TGTGCCAGCACGGGGACATCGTTCACTGAAGCTTTCTTT. It codes for CASTGTSFTEAFF.

This rearrangement joins TRBV19 to TRBJ1-4, with TRBD1 matching over 7 bases. The length of the CDR3 is 16 residues. The junction had 13 bases not matched to a gene; V was cut back by 5 bases and J by 7 bases. Per germline, CDR1 LNHDA and CDR2 SQIVND (reference sequence). The CDR3 DNA reads as TGTGCCAGTAGTTCTCTTTCACAGGGGTTCGGTGAAAAACTGTTTTTT. It codes for CASSSLSQGFGEKLFF.

CDR3 in amino acids: CASSPNTMKPNQPQHF. The CDR3 DNA reads as TGTGCCAGCAGTCCCAATACTATGAAGCCCAATCAGCCCCAGCATTTT. The chain joins TRBV28 to TRBJ1-5, with D unresolved. The CDR3 covers 16 residues. Germline V CDR1 and CDR2: MDHEN, SYDVKM. Trimming cost V 5 bases and J 3 bases, with 17 bases left between them.

The CDR3 sequence: CASSLGGLAGSGELFF. The CDR3 DNA sequence: TGCGCCAGCAGCTTGGGGGGACTAGCGGGATCCGGGGAGCTGTTTTTT. J is TRBJ2-2 and V is TRBV5-1, with 13 bases fitting TRBD2. V dropped 0 bases and J dropped 6; count of bases not matched to a gene: 2. Germline lookup yields CDR1 SGHRS and CDR2 YFSETQ. This CDR3 contains 16 residues. Looking up the rest from reference TRBV5-1 and TRBJ2-2 gives the full variable domain: KAGVTQTPRYLIKTRGQQVTLSCSPISGHRSVSWYQQTPGQGLQFLFEYFSETQRNKGNFPGRFSGRQFSNSRSEMNVSTLELGDSALYLCASSLGGLAGSGELFFGEGSRLTVL.

The chain joins TRBV5-1 to TRBJ2-2, with D perhaps matching TRBD1 (6 bases). From germline, CDR1 is SGHRS and CDR2 YFSETQ. V was pared by 3 bases and J by 4 bases, with 10 bases between. The CDR3 is 14 amino acids. CDR3 in amino acids: CASSSDSFTGELFF. The CDR3, as DNA: TGCGCCAGCAGCTCGGACAGCTTCACCGGGGAGCTGTTTTTT.

The chain uses TRBV10-3 and TRBJ1-1; a weak D match, TRBD1 (6 bases). This CDR3 comprises 13 residues. Germline V gene sequence: CDR1 ENHRY, CDR2 SYGVKD. With 6 bases removed from V and 1 base from J, the gap between germline ends came to 9 bases. The CDR3 bases are TGTGCCATCAGGGACAGACCGAACACTGAAGCTTTCTTT. It is translated as CAIRDRPNTEAFF.

This sequence joins TRBV10-1 and TRBJ2-5, with D perhaps matching TRBD2 (6 bases). CDR1 WNHNN and CDR2 SYGVQD come from the germline V gene (reference sequence). Deletions cut 5 bases from V and 5 bases from J, with 9 bases between. This CDR3 has 12 amino acids. The CDR3 protein is CASSPGTETQYF. The DNA of the CDR3 is TGCGCCAGCAGTCCAGGGACTGAGACCCAGTACTTC.

The chain uses TRBV7-9 and TRBJ1-1; 7 nucleotides line up with TRBD1. The V gene end was trimmed by 5 bases and the J gene end by 5 bases; junction bases not matched to a gene: 8. Germline V lookup: CDR1 SEHNR, CDR2 FQNEAQ (reference sequence). This CDR3 has 14 amino acids. CDR3 protein: CASSQEGRGTEAFF. CDR3 nucleotide sequence: TGTGCCAGCAGCCAAGAGGGCAGGGGGACTGAAGCTTTCTTT.

V and J are TRBV7-8 and TRBJ1-2; D possibly corresponds to TRBD1 (6 bases). This CDR3 comprises 15 residues. Trimming pared 4 bases from V and 2 bases from J, leaving 14 bases between. Per the germline V gene, CDR1 is SGHVS and CDR2 is FQNEAQ. This CDR3 reads CASSSFLQGNYGYTF. The CDR3, as DNA: TGTGCCAGCAGCTCCTTCCTACAGGGCAACTATGGCTACACCTTC. Combining the CDR3 with reference TRBV7-8 and TRBJ1-2 gives the whole variable domain GAGVSQSPRYKVAKRGQDVALRCDPISGHVSLFWYQQALGQGPEFLTYFQNEAQLDKSGLPSDRFFAERPEGSVSTLKIQRTQQEDSAVYLCASSSFLQGNYGYTFGSGTRLTVV.